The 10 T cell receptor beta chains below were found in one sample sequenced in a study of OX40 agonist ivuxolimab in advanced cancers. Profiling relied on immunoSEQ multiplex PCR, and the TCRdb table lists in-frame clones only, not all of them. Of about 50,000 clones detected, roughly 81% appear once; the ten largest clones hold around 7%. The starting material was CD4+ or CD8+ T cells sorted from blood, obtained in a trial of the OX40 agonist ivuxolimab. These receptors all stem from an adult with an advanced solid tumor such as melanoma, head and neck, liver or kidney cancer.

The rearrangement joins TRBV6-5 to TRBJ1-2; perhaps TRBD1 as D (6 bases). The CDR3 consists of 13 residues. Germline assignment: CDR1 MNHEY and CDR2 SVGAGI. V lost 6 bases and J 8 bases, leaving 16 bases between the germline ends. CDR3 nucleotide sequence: TGTGCCAGCAGCATACAGGGCTTCGGGGGCTACACCTTC. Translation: CASSIQGFGGYTF.

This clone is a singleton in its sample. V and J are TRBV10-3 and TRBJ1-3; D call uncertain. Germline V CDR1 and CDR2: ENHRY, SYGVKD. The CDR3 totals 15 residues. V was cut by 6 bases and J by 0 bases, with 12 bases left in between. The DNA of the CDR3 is TGTGCCATCAGCTCAGGACTAATCTCTGGAAACACCATATATTTT. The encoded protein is CAISSGLISGNTIYF.

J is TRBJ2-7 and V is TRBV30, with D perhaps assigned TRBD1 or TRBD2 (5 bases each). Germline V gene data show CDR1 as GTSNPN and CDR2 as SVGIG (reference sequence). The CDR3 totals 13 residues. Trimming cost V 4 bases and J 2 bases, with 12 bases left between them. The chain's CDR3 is CAWTGRLTYEQYF. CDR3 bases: TGTGCCTGGACGGGACGGTTAACCTACGAGCAGTACTTC.

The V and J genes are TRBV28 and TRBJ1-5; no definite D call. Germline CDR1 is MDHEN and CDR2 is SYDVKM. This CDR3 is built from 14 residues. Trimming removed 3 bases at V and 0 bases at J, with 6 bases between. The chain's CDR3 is CASSLPISNQPQHF. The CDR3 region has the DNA TGTGCCAGCAGTTTGCCCATTAGCAATCAGCCCCAGCATTTT.

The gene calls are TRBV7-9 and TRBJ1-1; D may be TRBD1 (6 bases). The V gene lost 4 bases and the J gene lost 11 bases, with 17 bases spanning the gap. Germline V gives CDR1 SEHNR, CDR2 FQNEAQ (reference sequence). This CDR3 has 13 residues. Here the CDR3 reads CASSSQGDRQAFF. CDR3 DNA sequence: TGTGCCAGCAGCTCACAGGGAGACCGCCAGGCTTTCTTT.

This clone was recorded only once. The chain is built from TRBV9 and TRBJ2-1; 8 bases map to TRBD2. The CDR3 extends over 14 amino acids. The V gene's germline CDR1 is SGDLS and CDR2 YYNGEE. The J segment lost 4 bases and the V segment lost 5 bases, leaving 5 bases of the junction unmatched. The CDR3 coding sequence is TGTGCCAGCAGGAGGACTAGCAGTTACAATGAGCAGTTCTTC. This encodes CASRRTSSYNEQFF.

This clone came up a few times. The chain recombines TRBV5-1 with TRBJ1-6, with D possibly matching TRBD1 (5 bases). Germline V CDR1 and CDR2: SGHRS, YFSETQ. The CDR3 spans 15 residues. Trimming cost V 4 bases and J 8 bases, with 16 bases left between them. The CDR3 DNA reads TGCGCCAGCAGCCCGGACCATCGGGACGATTCACCCCTCCACTTT. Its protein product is CASSPDHRDDSPLHF. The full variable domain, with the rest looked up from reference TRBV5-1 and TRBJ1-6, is KAGVTQTPRYLIKTRGQQVTLSCSPISGHRSVSWYQQTPGQGLQFLFEYFSETQRNKGNFPGRFSGRQFSNSRSEMNVSTLELGDSALYLCASSPDHRDDSPLHFGNGTRLTVT.

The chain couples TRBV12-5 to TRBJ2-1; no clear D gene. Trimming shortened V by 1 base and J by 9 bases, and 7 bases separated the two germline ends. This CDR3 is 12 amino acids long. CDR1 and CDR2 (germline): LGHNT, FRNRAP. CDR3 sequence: CASGLEVSEQFF. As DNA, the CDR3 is TGTGCTAGTGGTTTGGAAGTAAGTGAGCAGTTCTTC.

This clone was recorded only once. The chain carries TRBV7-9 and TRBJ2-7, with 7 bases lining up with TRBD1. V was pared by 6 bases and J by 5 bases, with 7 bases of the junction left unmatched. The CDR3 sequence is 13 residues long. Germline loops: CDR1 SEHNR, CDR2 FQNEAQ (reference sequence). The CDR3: CASSRQGRDEQYF. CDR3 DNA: TGTGCCAGCAGTCGACAGGGAAGGGACGAGCAGTACTTC. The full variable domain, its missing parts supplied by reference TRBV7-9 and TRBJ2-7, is DTGVSQNPRHKITKRGQNVTFRCDPISEHNRLYWYRQTLGQGPEFLTYFQNEAQLEKSRLLSDRFSAERPKGSFSTLEIQRTEQGDSAMYLCASSRQGRDEQYFGPGTRLTVT.

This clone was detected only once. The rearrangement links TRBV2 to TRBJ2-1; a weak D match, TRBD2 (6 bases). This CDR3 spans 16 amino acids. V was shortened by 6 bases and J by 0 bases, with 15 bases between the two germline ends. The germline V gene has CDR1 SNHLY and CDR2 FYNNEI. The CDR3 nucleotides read TGTGCCAGCAGATCAAGCGGAGGGAGCTCCTACAATGAGCAGTTCTTC. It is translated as CASRSSGGSSYNEQFF.